In its sample, the clone carrying this T cell receptor (beta chain) was seen a few times. The antigen remains undetermined. This entry is derived from a study of T cell responses to AZD1222 COVID-19 vaccine. Looking at the study overall: Analysis merged second doses at about 4 or about 12 weeks.

TCRdb's copy holds only in-frame clones and misses some; the assay was immunoSEQ multiplex PCR. This table has tens of thousands of clones, 90% appearing once. J gave up 9 bases and V 0 bases, and 3 bases lay outside the gene matches. The CDR3 loop spans 16 amino acids. Germline V gene sequence: CDR1 LGHDT, CDR2 YNNKEL (reference sequence). Study results and limitations: White British ancestry dominated among donors, who included more females, and clonal diversity was possibly underestimated.

The sample here was peripheral blood, taken on day 0 of AZD1222 vaccination. The receptor was derived from an adult in good health. This chain joins TRBV3-1 (or the pseudogene TRBV3-2) and TRBJ2-1; TRBD2 matches 15 bases. The CDR3, as DNA: TGTGCCAGCAGCCAAGATGGGACTAGCGGGGGGATTGAGCAGTTCTTC. Amino acid sequence: CASSQDGTSGGIEQFF.